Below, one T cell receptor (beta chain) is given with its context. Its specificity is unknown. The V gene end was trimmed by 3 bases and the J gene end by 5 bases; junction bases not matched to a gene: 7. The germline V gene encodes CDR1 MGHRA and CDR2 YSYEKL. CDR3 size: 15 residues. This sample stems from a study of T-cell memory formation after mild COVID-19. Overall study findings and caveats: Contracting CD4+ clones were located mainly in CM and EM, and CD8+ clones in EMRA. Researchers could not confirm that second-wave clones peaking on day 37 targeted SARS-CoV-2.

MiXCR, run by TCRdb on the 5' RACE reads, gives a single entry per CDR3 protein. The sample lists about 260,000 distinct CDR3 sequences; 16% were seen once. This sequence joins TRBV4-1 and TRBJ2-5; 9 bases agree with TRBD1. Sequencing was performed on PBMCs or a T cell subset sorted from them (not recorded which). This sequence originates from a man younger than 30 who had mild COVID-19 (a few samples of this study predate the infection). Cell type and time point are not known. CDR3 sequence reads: CASSQHRGLGETQYF. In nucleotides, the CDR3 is TGCGCCAGCAGCCAGCACAGGGGGCTGGGGGAGACCCAGTACTTC.